The clone carrying this TCR beta chain has ten or more counts. This specimen belongs to a study of early T cells in non-severe SARS-CoV-2 infection. TCRdb itself ran the 5' RACE reads through MiXCR, one entry per CDR3 protein. The table has over 50,000 distinct CDR3 sequences, approximately 8.4% seen once. Germline V lookup: CDR1 MGHRA, CDR2 YSYEKL. The ends were cut back, 4 bases at V and 8 bases at J, with 9 bases in the middle. CDR3 length equals 12 residues. Sequenced material: whole blood. The J gene is TRBJ2-1, the V gene TRBV4-1; D is uncertain. The source of this sequence is an adult who was a healthcare worker with PCR-confirmed SARS-CoV-2 infection or an uninfected control (not recorded which). The CDR3 region is CASSRPSDEQFF. In DNA form, the CDR3 reads TGCGCCAGCAGCCGGCCGTCCGATGAGCAGTTCTTC.